These T cell receptor beta chains were read from a single sample in a study of identical twins. TCRdb reprocessed the 5' RACE reads with MiXCR, giving one entry per CDR3 protein. The table has about 520,000 distinct CDR3 sequences, around 20% seen once. Another study also made use of these data, one on T cells expressing NK-cell markers.

Material: CD4+ T cells sorted from blood. These receptors all stem from a woman aged 18 to 35 in good health. The CDR3 runs from the conserved cysteine through the conserved F or W. Each record gives: V gene, D gene, clone size, J gene, CDR3 DNA, CDR3 protein. A D gene is named only where the DNA matches it firmly. A row's size may be missing; if present it is once, few, many or a size class.

TRBV5-1	TRBD2	-	TRBJ2-1	TGCGCCAGCAGCCTACTAGCGGGAGAGGGTTACAATGAGCAGTTCTTC	CASSLLAGEGYNEQFF
TRBV6-1	TRBD2	-	TRBJ2-2	TGTGCCAGCAGCCCCGAGACTAGCGGGAGGCCCTTGGGCGCCGGGGAGCTGTTTTTT	CASSPETSGRPLGAGELFF
TRBV9	TRBD2	few	TRBJ2-3	TGTGCCAGCAGCGTAGGCCTAGCGGTTACCACAGATACGCAGTATTTT	CASSVGLAVTTDTQYF
TRBV12-3/TRBV12-4	-	-	TRBJ2-2	TGTGCCAGCATGCCTCACACAGGGGACTCCACCGGGGAGCTGTTTTTT	CASMPHTGDSTGELFF
TRBV20-1	-	few	TRBJ2-1	TGCAGTGCTAGAGTAGCGAGCTACTACAATGAGCAGTTCTTC	CSARVASYYNEQFF
TRBV7-9	-	few	TRBJ1-5	TGTGCCAGCGCCCGGGGGAGCAATCAGCCCCAGCATTTT	CASARGSNQPQHF
TRBV3-1	-	few	TRBJ2-2	TGTGCCAGCAGCCAAGTCGCCAGCACCGGGGAGCTGTTTTTT	CASSQVASTGELFF
TRBV20-1	-	few	TRBJ2-4	TGCAGTGGGAGCGCCCAGGGAGGCAAAAACATTCAGTACTTC	CSGSAQGGKNIQYF
TRBV20-1	TRBD2	many	TRBJ2-3	TGCAGTGCTGAATTAGCGGGAGGTGGGGCGGATACGCAGTATTTT	CSAELAGGGADTQYF
TRBV15	-	-	TRBJ1-1	TGTGCCACCAGCAGAGGGGGGTTAAACACTGAAGCTTTCTTT	CATSRGGLNTEAFF
TRBV6-2/TRBV6-3	-	-	TRBJ1-5	TGTGCCAGCAGTTACTCGACCCAGGGACAGCCCCAGCATTTT	CASSYSTQGQPQHF
TRBV7-2	-	many	TRBJ1-1	TGTGCCAGCAACCCAACAGGGAGCACTGAAGCTTTCTTT	CASNPTGSTEAFF
TRBV20-1	-	-	TRBJ1-2	TGCAGTGCTGGACCCCTCGGGGGCGGCTACACCTTC	CSAGPLGGGYTF
TRBV20-1	-	-	TRBJ1-1	TGCAGTTTGAGTAAAGGGGACACTGAAGCTTTCTTT	CSLSKGDTEAFF